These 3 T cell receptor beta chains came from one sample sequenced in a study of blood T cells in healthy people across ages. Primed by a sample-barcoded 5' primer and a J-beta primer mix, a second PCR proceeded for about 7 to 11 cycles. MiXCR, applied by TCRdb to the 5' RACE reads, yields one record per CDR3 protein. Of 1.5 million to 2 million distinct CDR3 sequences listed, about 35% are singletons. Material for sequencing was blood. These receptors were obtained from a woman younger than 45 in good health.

For the CDR3, the DNA is TGTGCCAGCAGCACCCGGGGGACCCCCTCCTACAATGAGCAGTTCTTC. It encodes CASSTRGTPSYNEQFF. The J gene is TRBJ2-1, the V gene TRBV7-2; tentative D call: TRBD2 (6 bases). Germline CDR1 and CDR2: SGHTA and FQGNSA. V shed 5 bases and J shed 0 bases, with 14 bases lying between them. There are 16 residues in the CDR3.

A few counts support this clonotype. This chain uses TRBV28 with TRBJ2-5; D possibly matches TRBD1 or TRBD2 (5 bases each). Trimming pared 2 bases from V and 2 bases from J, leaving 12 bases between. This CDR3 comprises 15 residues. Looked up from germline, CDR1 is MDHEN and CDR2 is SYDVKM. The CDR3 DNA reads TGTGCCAGCAGTTTAACGGGGCAAAGGCAAGAGACCCAGTACTTC. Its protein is CASSLTGQRQETQYF. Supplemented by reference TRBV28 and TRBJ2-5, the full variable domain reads DVKVTQSSRYLVKRTGEKVFLECVQDMDHENMFWYRQDPGLGLRLIYFSYDVKMKEKGDIPEGYSVSREKKERFSLILESASTNQTSMYLCASSLTGQRQETQYFGPGTRLLVL.

The CDR3 sequence: CAIAENNQPQHF. The CDR3 DNA sequence: TGTGCCATAGCAGAGAACAATCAGCCCCAGCATTTT. The V and J genes are TRBV6-6 and TRBJ1-5; D is undetermined. The CDR3 has 12 residues. The germline gives CDR1 MNHNY, CDR2 SVGAGI (reference sequence). V was clipped by 10 bases and J by 3 bases, with 10 bases between them.